This T cell receptor (beta chain) stems from a study of vaccination effects on CD4 cells after COVID-19. Assay: immunoSEQ multiplex PCR; the TCRdb copy retains only in-frame clones and omits some. This sample has roughly 68,000 clones, with 74% found just once. Pools of viral peptides were used by the ViraFEST assay to expand antigen-specific CD4+ T cells ahead of sequencing. Following an approximately ten-day culture, CD4+ T cells were purified. Each participant was administered two doses of either the BNT162b2 or the mRNA-1273 vaccine. It was with about 9.3 IU/ml IL-2 and roughly 9.2 ug/ml peptides that two million PBMC per well were cultured. Half-medium replacement with IL-2 medium occurred on days 3 and 7. There are a few counts of this clone. Antigen unknown. Germline lookup yields CDR1 KGHSH and CDR2 LQKENI. This CDR3 contains 18 residues. Losses at the gene ends were 0 bases for V and 4 bases for J; bases not matched to a gene: 11.

The input for sequencing was CD4+ T cells from PBMCs cultured with HCoV-229E spike peptides, taken after COVID-19 vaccination. The chain recombines TRBV18 with TRBJ2-3; the match to TRBD1 covers 9 bases. This TCR was sampled from a human donor who received a COVID-19 vaccine. The CDR3 spells CASSPPAPRDRDSDTQYF. The CDR3 DNA reads TGTGCCAGCTCACCACCGGCTCCTCGGGACAGGGATTCAGATACGCAGTATTTT.